This TCR beta chain appears in the sequencing data of a study of blood T cells in healthy people across ages. Findings and caveats of the study: The study could not conclusively compare naive and antigen-experienced cells, given its unsorted PBMCs.

CDR1 and CDR2 from the germline V gene are KGHDR and SFDVKD. The CDR3 length is 16 residues. Trimming cost V 1 base and J 11 bases; bases outside gene matches: 14. This clonotype was seen only a few times. What it binds is not known. A single base separates this from a much larger clone, so it may be a read error. Sample-barcoded 5' priming and a J-beta primer mix drove a second PCR of about 6 to 12 cycles. One entry per CDR3 protein, called by TCRdb with MiXCR from the 5' RACE reads. The table records approximately 1,100,000 distinct CDR3 sequences, around 43% of them present only once. The chain uses TRBV24-1 and TRBJ2-5; 8 nucleotides agree with TRBD2. Material: blood. The receptor was isolated from a woman between 55 and 75 years old in good health. The CDR3 DNA sequence: TGTGCCACCAGTGATTTATGGACTAGCCATAAGTATGAGCAGTACTTC. Its translation is CATSDLWTSHKYEQYF.